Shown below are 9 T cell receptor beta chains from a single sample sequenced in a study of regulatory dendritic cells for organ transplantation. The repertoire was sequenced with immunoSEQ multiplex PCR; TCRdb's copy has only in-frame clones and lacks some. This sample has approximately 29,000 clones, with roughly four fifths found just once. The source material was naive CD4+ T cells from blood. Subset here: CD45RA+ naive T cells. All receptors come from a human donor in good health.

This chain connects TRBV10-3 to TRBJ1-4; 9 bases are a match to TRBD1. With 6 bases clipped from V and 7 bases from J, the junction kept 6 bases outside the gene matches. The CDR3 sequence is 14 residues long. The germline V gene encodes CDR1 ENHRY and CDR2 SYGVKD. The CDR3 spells CAISLGQGGEKLFF. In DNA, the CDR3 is TGTGCCATCAGCCTGGGACAGGGTGGTGAAAAACTGTTTTTT.

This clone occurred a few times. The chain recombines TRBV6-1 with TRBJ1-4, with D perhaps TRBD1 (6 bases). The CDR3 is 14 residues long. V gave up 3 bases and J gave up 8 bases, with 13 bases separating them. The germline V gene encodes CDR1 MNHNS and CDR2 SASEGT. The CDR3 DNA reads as TGTGCCAGCAGTGACCCTACAGGGTGGGAAAAACTGTTTTTT. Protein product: CASSDPTGWEKLFF.

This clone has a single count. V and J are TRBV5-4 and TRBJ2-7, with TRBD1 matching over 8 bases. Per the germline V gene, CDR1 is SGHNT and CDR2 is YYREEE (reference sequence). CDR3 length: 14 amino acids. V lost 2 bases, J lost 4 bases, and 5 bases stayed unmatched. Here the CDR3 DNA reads TGTGCCAGCAGCTTAAGGACAGGGACTTACGAGCAGTACTTC. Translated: CASSLRTGTYEQYF.

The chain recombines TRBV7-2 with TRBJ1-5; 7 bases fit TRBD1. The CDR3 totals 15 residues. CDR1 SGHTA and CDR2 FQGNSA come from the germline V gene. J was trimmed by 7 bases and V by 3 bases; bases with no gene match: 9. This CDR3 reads CASSLTGITGQPQHF. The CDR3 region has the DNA TGTGCCAGCAGCTTGACAGGGATCACGGGGCAGCCCCAGCATTTT. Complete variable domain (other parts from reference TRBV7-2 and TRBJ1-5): GAGVSQSPSNKVTEKGKDVELRCDPISGHTALYWYRQSLGQGLEFLIYFQGNSAPDKSGLPSDRFSAERTGGSVSTLTIQRTQQEDSAVYLCASSLTGITGQPQHFGDGTRLSIL.

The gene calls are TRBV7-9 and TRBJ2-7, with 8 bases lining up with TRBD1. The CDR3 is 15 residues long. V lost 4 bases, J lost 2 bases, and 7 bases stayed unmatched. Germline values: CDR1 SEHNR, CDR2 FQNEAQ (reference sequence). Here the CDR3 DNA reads TGTGCCAGCAGCTCCAAGGACAGGGACACCTACGAGCAGTACTTC. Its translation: CASSSKDRDTYEQYF.

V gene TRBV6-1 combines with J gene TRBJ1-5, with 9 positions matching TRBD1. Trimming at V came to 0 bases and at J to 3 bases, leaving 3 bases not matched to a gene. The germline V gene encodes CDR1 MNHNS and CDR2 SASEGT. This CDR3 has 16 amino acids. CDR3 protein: CASSEAYRGLNQPQHF. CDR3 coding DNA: TGTGCCAGCAGTGAAGCCTACAGGGGGCTCAATCAGCCCCAGCATTTT.

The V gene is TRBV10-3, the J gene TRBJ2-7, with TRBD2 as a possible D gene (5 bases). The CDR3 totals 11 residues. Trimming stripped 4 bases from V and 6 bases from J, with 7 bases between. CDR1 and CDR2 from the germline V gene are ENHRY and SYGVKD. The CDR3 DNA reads TGTGCCATCAGTGGAGGGAGCGAGCAGTACTTC. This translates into CAISGGSEQYF.

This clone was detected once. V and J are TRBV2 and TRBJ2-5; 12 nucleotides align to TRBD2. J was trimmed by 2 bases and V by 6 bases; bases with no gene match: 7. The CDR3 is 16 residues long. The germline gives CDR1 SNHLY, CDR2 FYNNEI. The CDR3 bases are TGTGCCAGCAGGCCGACTAGCGGGGGACTACAAGAGACCCAGTACTTC. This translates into CASRPTSGGLQETQYF.

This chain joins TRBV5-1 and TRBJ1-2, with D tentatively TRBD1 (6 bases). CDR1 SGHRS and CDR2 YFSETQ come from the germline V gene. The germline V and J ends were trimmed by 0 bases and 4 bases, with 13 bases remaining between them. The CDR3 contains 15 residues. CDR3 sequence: CASSLGQGRSYGYTF. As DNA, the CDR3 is TGCGCCAGCAGCTTGGGCCAGGGGCGAAGCTATGGCTACACCTTC.